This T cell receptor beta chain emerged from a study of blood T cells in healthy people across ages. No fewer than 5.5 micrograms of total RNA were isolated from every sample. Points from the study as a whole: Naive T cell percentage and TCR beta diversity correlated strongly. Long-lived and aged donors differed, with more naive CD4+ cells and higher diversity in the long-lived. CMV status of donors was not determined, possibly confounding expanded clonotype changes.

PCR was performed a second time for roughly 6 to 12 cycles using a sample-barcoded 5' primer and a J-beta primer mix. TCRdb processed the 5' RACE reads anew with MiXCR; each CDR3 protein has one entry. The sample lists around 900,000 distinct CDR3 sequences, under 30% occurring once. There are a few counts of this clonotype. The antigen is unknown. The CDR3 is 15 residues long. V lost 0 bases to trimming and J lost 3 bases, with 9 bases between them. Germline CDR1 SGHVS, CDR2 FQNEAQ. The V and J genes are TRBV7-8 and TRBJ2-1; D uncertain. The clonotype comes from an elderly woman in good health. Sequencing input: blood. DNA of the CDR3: TGTGCCAGCAGCTTAGCGGGCCAGGTCTACAATGAGCAGTTCTTC. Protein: CASSLAGQVYNEQFF.